The 13 T cell receptor beta chains below were found in one sample sequenced in a study of monozygotic twins with inflammatory bowel disease. TCRdb processed the 5' RACE reads again and assigns one entry to each CDR3 protein, with no DNA. Its listing shows about 300,000 distinct CDR3 sequences. Sequencing was done on a sample of blood. These receptors came from a human donor with ulcerative colitis or Crohn's disease, or a healthy co-twin of an affected twin (not recorded which).

V is TRBV7-2 and J is TRBJ2-7; TCRdb designates TRBD1, a call that cannot be tested without DNA. Looked up from germline, CDR1 is SGHTA and CDR2 is FQGNSA. CDR3 length: 13 amino acids. This CDR3 is CASSLSIPPEQYF.

The V gene is TRBV27, the J gene TRBJ2-3. This CDR3 is built from 12 residues. Germline CDR1 reads MNHEY; CDR2 reads SMNVEV (reference sequence). CDR3 in amino acids: CASRRGTDTQYF.

V usage is TRBV6-2 or TRBV6-3 and J usage is TRBJ1-5. The CDR3 runs to 14 residues. Germline V lookup: CDR1 MNHEY, CDR2 SVGEGT. The CDR3 here is CASSYPDNWQPQHF.

The genes are TRBV9 and TRBJ2-2; TCRdb designates TRBD1, a call that cannot be tested without DNA. CDR3 length: 13 residues. Germline V gene lookup returns CDR1 SGDLS and CDR2 YYNGEE. CDR3 amino acids: CASSPGLLGELFF.

The chain joins TRBV5-5 to TRBJ2-7. The CDR3 is 12 amino acids. Per the germline V gene, CDR1 is SGHKS and CDR2 is YYEKEE (reference sequence). The CDR3 protein is CASSSTRREQYF.

The gene calls are TRBV20-1 and TRBJ2-3. Germline V gene data show CDR1 as DFQATT and CDR2 as SNEGSKA (reference sequence). The length of the CDR3 is 16 residues. This CDR3 is CSATTPSGKRTDTQYF.

V usage is TRBV6-1 and J usage is TRBJ2-2; TCRdb selects TRBD1, and the lack of DNA leaves this call unchecked. The CDR3 is made up of 17 amino acids. Germline lookup yields CDR1 MNHNS and CDR2 SASEGT. CDR3 residues: CASRKADGTGGAGELFF.

The chain joins TRBV5-1 to TRBJ1-3. Per the germline V gene, CDR1 is SGHRS and CDR2 is YFSETQ. The CDR3 runs 14 residues. The CDR3 sequence: CASSFDAAGNTIYF.

V is TRBV7-7 and J is TRBJ2-5; checking the TCRdb D call of TRBD2 is not possible without DNA. The CDR3 covers 12 residues. From germline, CDR1 is SSHAT and CDR2 FNYEAQ (reference sequence). The CDR3 here is CASGGPPETQYF.

This rearrangement joins TRBV19 to TRBJ2-5; as DNA is missing, the TRBD1 call by TCRdb cannot be tested. The germline V gene encodes CDR1 LNHDA and CDR2 SQIVND (reference sequence). The CDR3 contains 14 residues. The CDR3 loop reads CASSISGSAETQYF.

This CDR3 reads CASSYTNNNEQFF. This chain connects TRBV7-3 to TRBJ2-1. Germline V lookup: CDR1 SGHTA, CDR2 FQGTGA. The CDR3 sequence is 13 residues long.

The V call is TRBV7-9, the J call TRBJ2-1; lacking DNA, the TRBD1 call made by TCRdb goes unchecked. The CDR3 is made up of 14 amino acids. CDR1 is SEHNR and CDR2 is FQNEAQ in the germline V gene (reference sequence). The CDR3 sequence is CASSFSDRANEQFF.

V gene TRBV12-3 or TRBV12-4 combines with J gene TRBJ2-1; without DNA, the TCRdb call of TRBD2 cannot be checked. This CDR3 contains 15 residues. The CDR3 loop is CASSRTSGNNNEQFF.